One and the same sample provided the 30 T cell receptor beta chains below, sequenced in a study of T cell responses to AZD1222 COVID-19 vaccine. TCRdb's copy holds only in-frame clones and misses some; the assay was immunoSEQ multiplex PCR. In the table there are 140,000 to 150,000 clones, around 92% of which are singletons. The sample was peripheral blood, taken 28 days after the second AZD1222 dose. These receptors all come from an adult who received the AZD1222 COVID-19 vaccine.

The rearrangement joins TRBV30 to TRBJ1-4; D is uncertain. The CDR3 sequence is 15 residues long. CDR1 GTSNPN and CDR2 SVGIG come from the germline V gene (reference sequence). V was pared by 0 bases and J by 4 bases, with 12 bases between. CDR3 sequence (DNA): TGTGCCTGGAGTGTAACCAGAGTGTTTAATGAAAAACTGTTTTTT. Encoded protein: CAWSVTRVFNEKLFF.

The CDR3 DNA sequence: TGTGCCAGCAGCTTTCCCGGGACAGGGGAGGGGACTGAAGCTTTCTTT. Amino acids: CASSFPGTGEGTEAFF. The chain uses TRBV7-2 and TRBJ1-1; 10 bases are a match to TRBD1. This CDR3 contains 16 residues. Trimming cost V 3 bases and J 5 bases; bases outside gene matches: 9. Germline values: CDR1 SGHTA, CDR2 FQGNSA.

This chain joins TRBV7-8 and TRBJ2-1; D unclear. Germline V gives CDR1 SGHVS, CDR2 FQNEAQ. V was cut by 7 bases and J by 4 bases, with 11 bases left in between. The CDR3 length is 13 residues. The chain's CDR3 is CASNSAPYNEQFF. CDR3 nucleotide sequence: TGTGCCAGCAACTCCGCCCCATACAATGAGCAGTTCTTC.

The chain employs TRBV28 and TRBJ2-4; a possible D gene is TRBD2 (5 bases). The CDR3 length is 15 residues. Germline CDR1 is MDHEN and CDR2 is SYDVKM. The V end was cut by 3 bases, the J end by 0 bases, with 9 bases between. The CDR3 sequence is CASSFSGLAKNIQYF. Written as DNA, the CDR3 is TGTGCCAGCAGTTTCAGCGGCTTAGCCAAAAACATTCAGTACTTC.

The chain joins TRBV5-4 to TRBJ1-1; D may be TRBD1 (5 bases). Between the trimmed V and J ends, which lost 1 base and 0 bases, there was a span of 19 bases. This CDR3 comprises 18 residues. Germline-derived CDR1 and CDR2 are SGHNT and YYREEE (reference sequence). CDR3: CASSLRRETGALNTEAFF. The CDR3 DNA reads as TGTGCCAGCAGCTTGAGGCGGGAAACAGGCGCCTTGAACACTGAAGCTTTCTTT.

The chain carries TRBV28 and TRBJ2-2; D may match TRBD1 or TRBD2 (5 bases each). The V gene lost 5 bases and the J gene lost 4 bases, with 20 bases spanning the gap. In germline, CDR1 is MDHEN, CDR2 SYDVKM. The CDR3 covers 17 residues. This CDR3 is CASSPLWGKSLTGELFF. The CDR3 nucleotides read TGTGCCAGCAGTCCCCTTTGGGGGAAGTCCCTCACCGGGGAGCTGTTTTTT.

The chain couples TRBV28 to TRBJ1-1, with D possibly matching TRBD1 (5 bases). Trimming shortened V by 6 bases and J by 1 base, and 12 bases separated the two germline ends. Germline CDR1 is MDHEN and CDR2 is SYDVKM. This CDR3 has 14 amino acids. This CDR3 reads CASSSIGGNTEAFF. The CDR3 DNA follows: TGTGCCAGCAGCAGCATTGGGGGGAACACTGAAGCTTTCTTT.

The rearrangement uses TRBV6-8 and TRBJ2-1; 8 nucleotides agree with TRBD1. Losses at the gene ends were 10 bases for V and 3 bases for J; bases not matched to a gene: 11. Germline CDR1 MNHGY, CDR2 SAAAGT. CDR3 length: 15 amino acids. The chain's CDR3 is CATAERDRFYNEQFF. CDR3 in DNA: TGTGCCACCGCTGAAAGGGACAGGTTCTACAATGAGCAGTTCTTC.

This rearrangement joins TRBV5-1 to TRBJ2-7, with 7 positions matching TRBD1. V lost 6 bases to trimming and J lost 2 bases; unmatched junction nucleotides: 2. Germline V gene lookup returns CDR1 SGHRS and CDR2 YFSETQ. The CDR3 consists of 12 residues. CDR3 sequence: CASKQGPYEQYF. CDR3 nucleotides: TGCGCCAGCAAACAGGGGCCCTACGAGCAGTACTTC.

This rearrangement joins TRBV5-5 to TRBJ1-4; no reliable D call. Trimming removed 5 bases from V and 8 bases from J, with 13 bases in between. CDR1 and CDR2 (germline): SGHKS, YYEKEE (reference sequence). This CDR3 has 13 amino acids. The CDR3 region has the DNA TGTGCCAGCAGACTCGGACCCTCGGAAAAACTGTTTTTT. As protein: CASRLGPSEKLFF.

The V gene is TRBV9, the J gene TRBJ2-1, with D unresolved. CDR1 is SGDLS, CDR2 YYNGEE, per germline. The CDR3 contains 18 residues. The V end was cut by 4 bases, the J end by 2 bases, with 22 bases between. DNA of the CDR3: TGTGCCAGCAGCCCACTGTATTCCCCGTCGTTGGCCTACAATGAGCAGTTCTTC. It codes for CASSPLYSPSLAYNEQFF.

The chain has TRBV4-2 and TRBJ1-1; TRBD1 might be the D (5 bases). The CDR3 spans 13 residues. Between the trimmed V and J ends, which lost 2 bases and 3 bases, there was a span of 7 bases. Germline CDR1 LGHNA, CDR2 YNFKEQ. CDR3 in amino acids: CASSQRGDTEAFF. The CDR3 DNA is TGTGCCAGCAGCCAACGAGGGGACACTGAAGCTTTCTTT.

The rearrangement uses TRBV5-6 and TRBJ1-1; D remains ambiguous. The germline V gene has CDR1 SGHDT and CDR2 YYEEEE. The CDR3 contains 14 residues. V lost 3 bases and J lost 1, with 10 bases in between. CDR3 in amino acids: CASSYTAWNTEAFF. CDR3 coding DNA: TGTGCCAGCAGCTATACGGCCTGGAACACTGAAGCTTTCTTT. Variable domain in full (rest from reference TRBV5-6 and TRBJ1-1): DAGVTQSPTHLIKTRGQQVTLRCSPKSGHDTVSWYQQALGQGPQFIFQYYEEEERQRGNFPDRFSGHQFPNYSSELNVNALLLGDSALYLCASSYTAWNTEAFFGQGTRLTVV.

The gene calls are TRBV19 and TRBJ1-6; perhaps TRBD1 as D (5 bases). The CDR3 is made up of 15 amino acids. Trimming pared 3 bases from V and 7 bases from J, leaving 13 bases between. The germline gives CDR1 LNHDA, CDR2 SQIVND (reference sequence). CDR3 nucleotide sequence: TGTGCCAGTAGTATGTATGCGGGGGGAAATTCACCCCTCCACTTT. Protein sequence: CASSMYAGGNSPLHF.

The chain couples TRBV9 to TRBJ1-2; D not certain. The germline V and J ends were trimmed by 0 bases and 8 bases, with 11 bases remaining between them. This CDR3 has 13 amino acids. The germline V gene has CDR1 SGDLS and CDR2 YYNGEE. As DNA, the CDR3 is TGTGCCAGCAGCGTAGAAGAGGGAGGCGGCTACACCTTC. Translated, it gives CASSVEEGGGYTF.

The J gene is TRBJ2-5, the V gene TRBV7-3; D remains ambiguous. Germline V gene lookup returns CDR1 SGHTA and CDR2 FQGTGA. Trimming took off 1 base at V and 5 bases at J, with 8 bases between the two ends. The CDR3 totals 13 residues. The CDR3 protein is CASSLRARETQYF. CDR3 DNA sequence: TGTGCCAGCAGCTTAAGAGCGAGGGAGACCCAGTACTTC.

The chain combines TRBV30 with TRBJ1-4, with D maybe TRBD1 (6 bases). The germline V gene has CDR1 GTSNPN and CDR2 SVGIG (reference sequence). The CDR3 is 15 residues long. The V end was cut by 0 bases, the J end by 4 bases, with 12 bases between. CDR3 sequence: CAWSVLGAFNEKLFF. The DNA for the CDR3 is TGTGCCTGGAGTGTATTGGGGGCCTTTAATGAAAAACTGTTTTTT.

V is TRBV28 and J is TRBJ2-7; D tentatively fits TRBD1 or TRBD2 (5 bases each). V lost 6 bases, J lost 0 bases, and 15 bases lay in between. There are 15 residues in the CDR3. CDR1 is MDHEN and CDR2 is SYDVKM in the germline V gene. In nucleotides, the CDR3 is TGTGCCAGCAGCCCGCACCGGGACGCCTCCTACGAGCAGTACTTC. The encoded protein is CASSPHRDASYEQYF.

This clone was found a few times. This chain uses TRBV7-9 with TRBJ2-1; D might be TRBD1 (5 bases). The CDR3 has 12 amino acids. Per germline, CDR1 SEHNR and CDR2 FQNEAQ (reference sequence). Between the trimmed V and J ends, which lost 5 bases and 7 bases, there was a span of 9 bases. This CDR3 reads CASSPGSNEQFF. In nucleotides, the CDR3 is TGTGCCAGCAGCCCAGGGTCTAATGAGCAGTTCTTC.

The chain joins TRBV27 to TRBJ2-4, with D perhaps matching TRBD2 (6 bases). This CDR3 comprises 15 residues. The germline V gene has CDR1 MNHEY and CDR2 SMNVEV (reference sequence). Trimming shortened V by 6 bases and J by 5 bases, and 17 bases separated the two germline ends. The CDR3 nucleotides read TGTGCCAGCAGGGGAGGCTCTAGCGCACAAAACATTCAGTACTTC. It encodes CASRGGSSAQNIQYF.

This chain joins TRBV5-1 and TRBJ2-1; D possibly uses TRBD1 or TRBD2 (5 bases each). Germline V gene data show CDR1 as SGHRS and CDR2 as YFSETQ. CDR3 length: 15 amino acids. Trimming cost V 1 base and J 6 bases, with 14 bases left between them. The CDR3: CASSLSRGWGNEQFF. In DNA, the CDR3 is TGCGCCAGCAGCTTGTCGAGGGGTTGGGGCAATGAGCAGTTCTTC.

The rearrangement links TRBV5-1 to TRBJ1-5, with 11 bases fitting TRBD1. The germline CDR1 and CDR2 sequences are SGHRS and YFSETQ. The CDR3 spans 15 residues. Trimming at V came to 4 bases and at J to 6 bases, leaving 6 bases not matched to a gene. The CDR3 loop reads CASSPGTGGGQPQHF. The DNA of the CDR3 is TGCGCCAGCAGCCCTGGGACAGGGGGGGGTCAGCCCCAGCATTTT.

The chain recombines TRBV3-1 (or the pseudogene TRBV3-2) with TRBJ1-3; D ambiguous. The length of the CDR3 is 15 residues. Deletions cut 0 bases from V and 0 bases from J, with 6 bases between. Looked up from germline, CDR1 is LGHDT and CDR2 is YNNKEL (reference sequence). The CDR3 DNA sequence: TGTGCCAGCAGCCAAGAACTGACCTCTGGAAACACCATATATTTT. This translates into CASSQELTSGNTIYF.

V gene TRBV18 combines with J gene TRBJ1-3; perhaps TRBD1 as D (5 bases). This CDR3 has 17 residues. V gave up 3 bases and J gave up 4 bases, with 19 bases separating them. Germline V gene lookup returns CDR1 KGHSH and CDR2 LQKENI. CDR3 sequence reads: CASSPARGATRGNTIYF. The CDR3 DNA reads as TGTGCCAGCTCACCGGCCCGTGGGGCCACGAGGGGAAACACCATATATTTT.

The rearrangement links TRBV11-3 to TRBJ1-3; TRBD1 aligns across 8 bases. Germline V lookup: CDR1 SGHNT, CDR2 YENEEA. CDR3 size: 13 residues. Losses at the gene ends were 8 bases for V and 3 bases for J; bases not matched to a gene: 3. CDR3: CASGQGLGNTIYF. The DNA of the CDR3 is TGTGCCAGCGGACAGGGACTTGGAAACACCATATATTTT.

The gene calls are TRBV4-3 and TRBJ2-5, with D uncertain. The germline CDR1 and CDR2 sequences are LGHNA and YSLEER. There are 13 residues in the CDR3. Trimming pared 3 bases from V and 5 bases from J, leaving 10 bases between. Written as DNA, the CDR3 is TGCGCCAGCAGCCAGTTTACAGCGGAGACCCAGTACTTC. It is translated as CASSQFTAETQYF.

The chain employs TRBV3-1 (or the pseudogene TRBV3-2) and TRBJ1-5, with a tentative D call TRBD1 (6 bases). The V gene lost 6 bases and the J gene lost 3 bases, with 12 bases spanning the gap. CDR1 LGHDT and CDR2 YNNKEL come from the germline V gene (reference sequence). The CDR3 spans 14 residues. The CDR3 here is CASRGTGNNQPQHF. CDR3 bases: TGTGCCAGCAGGGGAACAGGGAACAATCAGCCCCAGCATTTT.

CDR3 amino acids: CASRSGILYNEQFF. CDR3 nucleotides: TGTGCCAGCAGAAGCGGGATACTCTACAATGAGCAGTTCTTC. The chain recombines TRBV27 with TRBJ2-1, with 7 bases identical to TRBD2. The germline V gene encodes CDR1 MNHEY and CDR2 SMNVEV (reference sequence). V lost 6 bases and J lost 3; bases outside the gene matches: 5. This CDR3 has 14 amino acids.

This chain joins TRBV18 and TRBJ2-7, with D perhaps TRBD1 (6 bases). Trimming removed 6 bases from V and 2 bases from J, with 20 bases in between. The CDR3 is made up of 16 amino acids. Germline V lookup: CDR1 KGHSH, CDR2 LQKENI. The CDR3 DNA sequence: TGTGCCAGCTCGCACGTGACAGGAATCGGGCCCTACGAGCAGTACTTC. The encoded protein is CASSHVTGIGPYEQYF.

This clone was found once. This chain joins TRBV7-9 and TRBJ1-6; 7 bases fit TRBD1. Germline CDR1 is SEHNR and CDR2 is FQNEAQ (reference sequence). The V and J ends lost 6 bases and 8 bases, in that order; junction bases with no gene match: 7. The CDR3 contains 14 residues. CDR3: CASRSTGNDSPLHF. As DNA, the CDR3 is TGTGCCAGCAGGTCGACAGGGAACGATTCACCCCTCCACTTT.